One sample yielded the 15 T cell receptor beta chains listed below, sequenced in a study of T cell responses to AZD1222 COVID-19 vaccine. The assay was immunoSEQ multiplex PCR, and TCRdb's table has in-frame clones only and misses some. Here the sample spans 130,000 or so clones, over 85% being singletons. Here the sequenced sample was peripheral blood, taken on day 0 of MenACWY control vaccination. The receptors here all came from an adult in good health.

The V gene is TRBV7-3, the J gene TRBJ1-1, with D uncertain. The V end lost 4 bases, the J end lost 3 bases, and 12 bases lay between the germline ends. CDR1 and CDR2 (germline): SGHTA, FQGTGA. This CDR3 has 14 residues. The CDR3 DNA is TGTGCCAGCAGCTCCGACGCTATTTACACTGAAGCTTTCTTT. It encodes CASSSDAIYTEAFF.

This chain connects TRBV6-5 to TRBJ2-7, with D maybe TRBD1 (5 bases). Germline assignment: CDR1 MNHEY and CDR2 SVGAGI. The V end lost 4 bases, the J end lost 0 bases, and 13 bases lay between the germline ends. This CDR3 comprises 15 residues. In DNA, the CDR3 is TGTGCCAGCAGTTTTTCAGGGTTACCCTCCTACGAGCAGTACTTC. This gives the protein CASSFSGLPSYEQYF.

The chain combines TRBV5-1 with TRBJ2-7; D is perhaps TRBD1 (6 bases). In germline, CDR1 is SGHRS, CDR2 YFSETQ. CDR3 size: 15 residues. The germline V and J ends were trimmed by 0 bases and 4 bases, with 14 bases remaining between them. The CDR3 bases are TGCGCCAGCAGCTTGGGCGGACAGATGGAATACGAGCAGTACTTC. Translating gives CASSLGGQMEYEQYF.

This chain links TRBV5-1 with TRBJ1-1; no definite D call. Between the trimmed V and J ends, which lost 0 bases and 7 bases, there was a span of 10 bases. There are 13 residues in the CDR3. Germline CDR1 SGHRS, CDR2 YFSETQ. This chain's CDR3 is CASSLGAEDEAFF. The CDR3 DNA reads as TGCGCCAGCAGCTTGGGGGCGGAAGATGAAGCTTTCTTT.

The chain joins TRBV6-6 to TRBJ1-1; 9 bases fit TRBD1. The V gene end was trimmed by 6 bases and the J gene end by 3 bases; junction bases not matched to a gene: 8. The CDR3 length is 15 residues. Germline values: CDR1 MNHNY, CDR2 SVGAGI (reference sequence). This chain's CDR3 is CASSTQGAVHTEAFF. The DNA of the CDR3 is TGTGCCAGCAGCACACAGGGGGCAGTACACACTGAAGCTTTCTTT.

The CDR3 nucleotides are TGTGCCAGTAGTACTCAACACGGGCCAGGGTACGAGCAGTACTTC. Amino acids: CASSTQHGPGYEQYF. This chain uses TRBV19 with TRBJ2-7; a possible D gene is TRBD1 (5 bases). The CDR3 is 15 amino acids. Germline V lookup: CDR1 LNHDA, CDR2 SQIVND (reference sequence). V lost 4 bases and J lost 4, with 17 bases in between.

The chain carries TRBV7-6 and TRBJ2-1; 7 positions match TRBD2. Germline CDR1 is SGHVS and CDR2 is FNYEAQ. The CDR3 consists of 15 residues. J lost 6 bases, V lost 4 bases, and 9 bases had no gene match. This CDR3 reads CASSSGAGYLNEQFF. CDR3 DNA sequence: TGTGCCAGCAGCTCAGGAGCGGGGTACCTCAATGAGCAGTTCTTC.

Turning to this clone: Distinct nucleotide sequences in the sample also encode this CDR3. This chain uses TRBV29-1 with TRBJ1-1; weak D call: TRBD1 (5 bases). CDR3 length: 13 amino acids. The V end was cut by 4 bases, the J end by 0 bases, with 9 bases between. Germline CDR1 is SQVTM and CDR2 is ANQGSEA. The CDR3 protein is CSVVKGLNTEAFF. CDR3 in DNA: TGCAGCGTTGTTAAGGGGTTGAACACTGAAGCTTTCTTT.

The V call is TRBV9, the J call TRBJ2-3; TRBD2 is a possible D gene (5 bases). Trimming pared 0 bases from V and 0 bases from J, leaving 11 bases between. Germline V CDR1 and CDR2: SGDLS, YYNGEE. The CDR3 runs to 16 residues. In DNA form, the CDR3 reads TGTGCCAGCAGCGTAGGTCGCGGACTCAGCACAGATACGCAGTATTTT. Amino acid sequence: CASSVGRGLSTDTQYF.

V is TRBV11-2 and J is TRBJ2-5; TRBD2 matches at 8 bases. V shed 1 base and J 5 bases; nucleotides not matched to a gene: 6. CDR3 length equals 15 residues. Germline V gene lookup returns CDR1 SGHAT and CDR2 FQNNGV. In DNA form, the CDR3 reads TGTGCCAGCAGCTTAGTGCTAGCGGGTGGGGAGACCCAGTACTTC. Its translation: CASSLVLAGGETQYF.

J is TRBJ1-4 and V is TRBV28, with 9 bases aligning to TRBD1. CDR3 length equals 16 residues. Germline values: CDR1 MDHEN, CDR2 SYDVKM. With V trimmed by 3 bases and J by 4 bases, 6 bases remained unmatched. The CDR3 DNA sequence: TGTGCCAGCAGTTTTTATCCGGGACAGGGTAATGAAAAACTGTTTTTT. This gives the protein CASSFYPGQGNEKLFF. The full variable domain, its missing parts supplied by reference TRBV28 and TRBJ1-4, is DVKVTQSSRYLVKRTGEKVFLECVQDMDHENMFWYRQDPGLGLRLIYFSYDVKMKEKGDIPEGYSVSREKKERFSLILESASTNQTSMYLCASSFYPGQGNEKLFFGSGTQLSVL.

This rearrangement joins TRBV19 to TRBJ1-4; 9 bases line up with TRBD1. This CDR3 has 15 amino acids. V shed 4 bases and J 5 bases; nucleotides not matched to a gene: 5. From germline, CDR1 is LNHDA and CDR2 SQIVND (reference sequence). CDR3 amino acids: CASSTSGTGNEKLFF. The CDR3, as DNA: TGTGCCAGTAGTACATCCGGGACAGGGAATGAAAAACTGTTTTTT.

The chain's CDR3 is CASSAHPTAISGNTIYF. The CDR3 DNA sequence: TGTGCCAGCAGCGCCCATCCGACAGCTATCTCTGGAAACACCATATATTTT. The rearrangement joins TRBV3-1 (or the pseudogene TRBV3-2) to TRBJ1-3, with D possibly TRBD1 on 5 matching bases. The V gene lost 5 bases and the J gene lost 0 bases, with 17 bases spanning the gap. CDR3 length: 17 amino acids. The germline V gene encodes CDR1 LGHDT and CDR2 YNNKEL (reference sequence).

Written as DNA, the CDR3 is TGTGCCAGCATCTTTGCTCTCCAGGGGGGACGAGAAAACACCATATATTTT. It encodes CASIFALQGGRENTIYF. V is TRBV2 and J is TRBJ1-3; 7 nucleotides agree with TRBD1. CDR1 and CDR2 from the germline V gene are SNHLY and FYNNEI. The CDR3 runs to 17 residues. The J segment lost 6 bases and the V segment lost 7 bases, leaving 18 bases of the junction unmatched.

This chain uses TRBV28 with TRBJ1-1; maybe TRBD1 (5 bases). CDR3 size: 15 residues. Germline assignment: CDR1 MDHEN and CDR2 SYDVKM. V was clipped by 4 bases and J by 7 bases, with 19 bases between them. CDR3 in amino acids: CASSSSGLRGGEAFF. CDR3 nucleotide sequence: TGTGCCAGCAGTTCATCGGGACTCCGGGGCGGTGAAGCTTTCTTT.